One and the same sample provided the 27 T cell receptor beta chains below, sequenced in a study of shared clonotypes between healthy human individuals (dated by TCRdb to between 2020 and 2021). The method behind the library was the immunoSEQ multiplex PCR assay. Entries here come from immuneACCESS through TCRdb and include only in-frame sequences with V and J called. Some clones fail to appear in such tables; in the studies checked, an unresolved V gene covers under half of the shortfall, and the cause of the remainder is unknown. The sample yields approximately 1.4 million clones; 98% were counted once. The ten biggest clones cover approximately 0.44% of the sample. The sample was naive CD4+ T cells sorted from blood. Read against the paper, the sample's cell subset or site label means: CD45RA+ positively selected. These receptors originate from a man younger than 45 in good health.

The chain has TRBV18 and TRBJ2-3, with 7 bases aligning to TRBD2. Germline lookup yields CDR1 KGHSH and CDR2 LQKENI. This CDR3 has 14 amino acids. V gave up 7 bases and J gave up 0 bases; unmatched junction bases: 4. CDR3 bases: TGTGCCAGCTGGCTAGCGGCTAGCACAGATACGCAGTATTTT. This sequence encodes CASWLAASTDTQYF.

The rearrangement links TRBV19 to TRBJ2-7, with 12 nucleotides matching TRBD2. Germline CDR1 reads LNHDA; CDR2 reads SQIVND (reference sequence). J was trimmed by 5 bases and V by 2 bases; bases with no gene match: 10. The CDR3 runs to 17 residues. DNA of the CDR3: TGTGCCAGTAGTATACTCGGGCGACTAGCGGGAGTCGACGAGCAGTACTTC. Translation: CASSILGRLAGVDEQYF.

V and J are TRBV5-1 and TRBJ2-4; perhaps TRBD2 as D (5 bases). The germline V gene encodes CDR1 SGHRS and CDR2 YFSETQ. The CDR3 runs to 14 residues. V was trimmed by 4 bases and J by 0 bases, leaving 8 bases between them. The CDR3 DNA reads as TGCGCCAGCAGCGGAGGACTAGCCAAAAACATTCAGTACTTC. Translating it yields CASSGGLAKNIQYF.

The chain combines TRBV6-5 with TRBJ2-5; D unclear. Germline-derived CDR1 and CDR2 are MNHEY and SVGAGI. The CDR3 has 15 residues. V dropped 0 bases and J dropped 4 bases, with 12 bases sitting between them. Here the CDR3 DNA reads TGTGCCAGCAGTTACTCGAGAAGCTCCTTAGAGACCCAGTACTTC. Amino acid sequence: CASSYSRSSLETQYF.

The V call is TRBV2, the J call TRBJ1-1, with a possible D match to TRBD1 (6 bases). The germline V gene has CDR1 SNHLY and CDR2 FYNNEI. This CDR3 has 13 amino acids. V shed 6 bases and J shed 11 bases, with 19 bases lying between them. This chain's CDR3 is CASSDLRGVAAFF. The CDR3 coding sequence is TGTGCCAGCAGCGATCTCAGGGGAGTAGCGGCTTTCTTT. The entire variable domain, with the rest obtained from reference TRBV2 and TRBJ1-1, is as follows: EPEVTQTPSHQVTQMGQEVILRCVPISNHLYFYWYRQILGQKVEFLVSFYNNEISEKSEIFDDQFSVERPDGSNFTLKIRSTKLEDSAMYFCASSDLRGVAAFFGQGTRLTVV.

This clone was counted a single time. The chain joins TRBV2 to TRBJ2-3, with a weak D call TRBD1 (5 bases). The CDR3 spans 15 residues. Germline values: CDR1 SNHLY, CDR2 FYNNEI. Deletions cut 2 bases from V and 3 bases from J, with 12 bases between. This CDR3 reads CASSERGVLTDTQYF. The CDR3 DNA reads as TGTGCCAGCAGTGAAAGGGGTGTCTTAACAGATACGCAGTATTTT.

This chain joins TRBV19 and TRBJ2-1; TRBD2 matches 14 bases. The V gene's germline CDR1 is LNHDA and CDR2 SQIVND (reference sequence). With V trimmed by 4 bases and J by 12 bases, 8 bases remained unmatched. This CDR3 region has 15 residues. DNA of the CDR3: TGTGCCAGTAGTACTGGACTAGCGGGGGGCATCGGGCAGTTCTTC. Translated, it gives CASSTGLAGGIGQFF.

This clone was detected once. The chain carries TRBV6-6 and TRBJ1-1; D is undetermined. The CDR3 spans 13 residues. CDR1 is MNHNY, CDR2 SVGAGI, per germline (reference sequence). Trimming pared 4 bases from V and 1 base from J, leaving 7 bases between. In nucleotides, the CDR3 is TGTGCCAGCAGTTTTAAGAAGAACACTGAAGCTTTCTTT. Protein product: CASSFKKNTEAFF.

The chain couples TRBV28 to TRBJ2-1; 7 bases are shared with TRBD1. CDR1 and CDR2 from the germline V gene are MDHEN and SYDVKM. The V gene end was trimmed by 8 bases and the J gene end by 4 bases; junction bases not matched to a gene: 8. The CDR3 totals 14 residues. DNA for the CDR3: TGTGCCAGCCACTCCGGGACAGCTTACAATGAGCAGTTCTTC. Residues: CASHSGTAYNEQFF.

V is TRBV7-2 and J is TRBJ2-1; 11 bases line up with TRBD1. This CDR3 has 15 amino acids. V was pared by 4 bases and J by 7 bases, with 6 bases of the junction left unmatched. Germline CDR1 is SGHTA and CDR2 is FQGNSA. As DNA, the CDR3 is TGTGCCAGCAGCTCGAGGACAGGGGGCCGGAATGAGCAGTTCTTC. Translated: CASSSRTGGRNEQFF.

The V call is TRBV19, the J call TRBJ2-7; 9 bases match TRBD2. The CDR3 consists of 13 residues. Trimming removed 4 bases from V and 7 bases from J; junction bases left unmatched: 5. Germline V gene lookup returns CDR1 LNHDA and CDR2 SQIVND (reference sequence). CDR3 bases: TGTGCCAGTAGTACTTTAGCGGGAGATGAGCAGTACTTC. Protein product: CASSTLAGDEQYF.

The rearrangement links TRBV11-2 to TRBJ2-1, with D unclear. The CDR3 totals 10 residues. Germline V gene lookup returns CDR1 SGHAT and CDR2 FQNNGV. V dropped 5 bases and J dropped 10 bases, with 6 bases sitting between them. CDR3 in DNA: TGTGCCAGCAGCCGTGGGGAGCAGTTCTTC. It encodes CASSRGEQFF.

The J gene is TRBJ1-5, the V gene TRBV7-2, with 7 bases fitting TRBD1. The germline CDR1 and CDR2 sequences are SGHTA and FQGNSA. The CDR3 extends over 15 amino acids. Trimming removed 3 bases from V and 1 base from J; junction bases left unmatched: 3. The CDR3 DNA is TGTGCCAGCAGCTTCCTCAGGGGGAGCAATCAGCCCCAGCATTTT. Translated, it gives CASSFLRGSNQPQHF.

The rearrangement links TRBV27 to TRBJ2-7, with 9 bases matching TRBD1. Germline V gives CDR1 MNHEY, CDR2 SMNVEV (reference sequence). J lost 3 bases, V lost 6 bases, and 18 bases had no gene match. This CDR3 region has 18 residues. This CDR3 is CASSSIQTGTGRIYEQYF. In nucleotides, the CDR3 is TGTGCCAGCAGCTCTATCCAAACGGGGACAGGGAGGATCTACGAGCAGTACTTC.

The chain combines TRBV7-8 with TRBJ2-2; D is tentatively TRBD1 or TRBD2 (5 bases each). The germline V gene encodes CDR1 SGHVS and CDR2 FQNEAQ. V gave up 3 bases and J gave up 4 bases, with 9 bases separating them. This CDR3 comprises 14 residues. The CDR3 DNA follows: TGTGCCAGCAGCTTGCCGGGGCGCACCGGGGAGCTGTTTTTT. It translates to CASSLPGRTGELFF.

The rearrangement links TRBV29-1 to TRBJ1-1; TRBD1 is a possible D gene (5 bases). CDR3 length: 14 residues. Germline values: CDR1 SQVTM, CDR2 ANQGSEA. Trimming pared 4 bases from V and 1 base from J, leaving 13 bases between. CDR3 DNA sequence: TGCAGCGTTGGAATGGGGCAGACGAACACTGAAGCTTTCTTT. Amino acids: CSVGMGQTNTEAFF.

V gene TRBV7-8 combines with J gene TRBJ1-2, with 9 bases aligning to TRBD1. With V trimmed by 0 bases and J by 4 bases, 3 bases remained unmatched. The CDR3 sequence is 15 residues long. In germline, CDR1 is SGHVS, CDR2 FQNEAQ. CDR3 bases: TGTGCCAGCAGCTTAGCTCTGGGACAGGGCTATGGCTACACCTTC. This codes for CASSLALGQGYGYTF.

The chain carries TRBV18 and TRBJ2-7, with a weak D call TRBD1 (6 bases). The V and J ends lost 1 base and 3 bases respectively, with 19 bases between them. The germline gives CDR1 KGHSH, CDR2 LQKENI. This CDR3 comprises 17 residues. CDR3 DNA sequence: TGTGCCAGCTCACCACTCATGCTTAGCCACAGGGACTACGAGCAGTACTTC. Protein product: CASSPLMLSHRDYEQYF.

V usage is TRBV6-6 and J usage is TRBJ1-1; weak D call: TRBD1 (6 bases). The CDR3 covers 11 residues. Per germline, CDR1 MNHNY and CDR2 SVGAGI (reference sequence). V was clipped by 10 bases and J by 3 bases, with 9 bases between them. CDR3 sequence (DNA): TGTGCCACGTACAGGGACACTGAAGCTTTCTTT. Its protein product is CATYRDTEAFF.

V is TRBV6-5 and J is TRBJ1-1, with D unclear. Deletions cut 8 bases from V and 2 bases from J, with 18 bases between. Germline loops: CDR1 MNHEY, CDR2 SVGAGI. The CDR3 loop spans 15 amino acids. The CDR3 loop is CASAKDWNENTEAFF. CDR3 DNA: TGTGCCAGCGCGAAAGATTGGAACGAAAACACTGAAGCTTTCTTT.

The chain recombines TRBV7-2 with TRBJ2-7, with TRBD2 matching over 8 bases. Germline trimming cut 1 base from V and 2 bases from J; bases unmatched to any gene: 1. Germline V gene lookup returns CDR1 SGHTA and CDR2 FQGNSA. The CDR3 has 14 amino acids. The DNA of the CDR3 is TGTGCCAGCAGCTTAGATAGCGGGGCCTACGAGCAGTACTTC. It translates to CASSLDSGAYEQYF.

The rearrangement links TRBV15 to TRBJ2-1; no clear D. The CDR3 totals 15 residues. Germline-derived CDR1 and CDR2 are LNHNV and YYDKDF (reference sequence). Trimming took off 3 bases at V and 8 bases at J, with 17 bases between the two ends. CDR3 sequence (DNA): TGTGCCACCAGCAGGAACCCCTCTCGGACCTATGAGCAGTTCTTC. It encodes CATSRNPSRTYEQFF.

This chain joins TRBV6-4 and TRBJ2-7; a possible D gene is TRBD1 (5 bases). The germline V gene encodes CDR1 MRHNA and CDR2 SNTAGT. The germline V and J ends were trimmed by 2 bases and 3 bases, with 17 bases remaining between them. The CDR3 runs to 16 residues. Here the CDR3 reads CASSDRVTDNIYEQYF. As DNA, the CDR3 is TGTGCCAGCAGTGACCGAGTGACAGACAATATCTACGAGCAGTACTTC.

The chain is built from TRBV30 and TRBJ2-1, with a weak D call TRBD1 (5 bases). V was shortened by 1 base and J by 0 bases, with 10 bases between the two germline ends. CDR1 is GTSNPN and CDR2 is SVGIG in the germline V gene (reference sequence). CDR3 length equals 15 residues. The CDR3 nucleotides are TGTGCCTGGAGTGGGGGCAGGGACTCCTACAATGAGCAGTTCTTC. This translates into CAWSGGRDSYNEQFF. Full variable domain (rest looked up from reference TRBV30 and TRBJ2-1): SQTIHQWPATLVQPVGSPLSLECTVEGTSNPNLYWYRQAAGRGLQLLFYSVGIGQISSEVPQNLSASRPQDRQFILSSKKLLLSDSGFYLCAWSGGRDSYNEQFFGPGTRLTVL.

The chain couples TRBV5-4 to TRBJ2-5, with D tentatively TRBD2 (5 bases). Germline CDR1 is SGHNT and CDR2 is YYREEE (reference sequence). The CDR3 has 15 residues. Trimming cost V 5 bases and J 5 bases, with 19 bases left between them. The CDR3 nucleotides read TGTGCCAGCAGTCCCGTGGAGGAGCAAGGGGAGACCCAGTACTTC. Translating gives CASSPVEEQGETQYF.

This chain uses TRBV7-6 with TRBJ2-1; D is undetermined. The germline CDR1 and CDR2 sequences are SGHVS and FNYEAQ. The CDR3 length is 16 residues. The ends were cut back, 0 bases at V and 4 bases at J, with 13 bases in the middle. The CDR3 nucleotides are TGTGCCAGCAGCTTAGCCGGCCCATCCCCTTACAATGAGCAGTTCTTC. Translating gives CASSLAGPSPYNEQFF.

The chain has TRBV5-1 and TRBJ1-2; TRBD1 matches at 8 bases. This CDR3 comprises 14 residues. Germline V CDR1 and CDR2: SGHRS, YFSETQ. V shed 4 bases, J shed 8 bases, and the junction held 10 bases outside the gene matches. CDR3 sequence: CASSQDRALIGYTF. CDR3 DNA: TGCGCCAGCAGCCAGGACAGGGCGCTGATCGGCTACACCTTC.